This T cell receptor beta chain was recovered during a study of cytomegalovirus exposure and HLA in healthy donors. Findings and caveats of the study: In a later analysis, TCR beta V- and J-gene trimming showed a link to a missense DCLRE1C variant. Cytomegalovirus-associated status was assigned to 164 TCR beta chains. Per published accounts, TCR beta sequences correctly predicted the HLA-A and HLA-B alleles of most subjects. Clonal expansion, a later analysis showed, was greater in HLA-associated TCR beta chains than in equally common others.

V lost 4 bases to trimming and J lost 3 bases; unmatched junction nucleotides: 22. The germline V gene has CDR1 SGDLS and CDR2 YYNGEE. The CDR3 has 20 residues. A multiplex PCR was run with 60 Vbeta primers and 13 Jbeta primers. Some clones are missing from TCRdb's copy, which holds only in-frame ones; the method was immunoSEQ multiplex PCR. Of about 130,000 clones in the sample, around 82% are singletons; the top ten hold 11%. On this clone: Its antigen is currently unknown.

This TCR came from a male donor in good health and CMV-seropositive. The source material was PBMCs. The gene calls are TRBV9 and TRBJ2-1; 7 bases match TRBD1. Here the CDR3 DNA reads TGTGCCAGCAGCTCCCCGCCCACTACCGACCGGGACAGAGGCTACAATGAGCAGTTCTTC. This codes for CASSSPPTTDRDRGYNEQFF.